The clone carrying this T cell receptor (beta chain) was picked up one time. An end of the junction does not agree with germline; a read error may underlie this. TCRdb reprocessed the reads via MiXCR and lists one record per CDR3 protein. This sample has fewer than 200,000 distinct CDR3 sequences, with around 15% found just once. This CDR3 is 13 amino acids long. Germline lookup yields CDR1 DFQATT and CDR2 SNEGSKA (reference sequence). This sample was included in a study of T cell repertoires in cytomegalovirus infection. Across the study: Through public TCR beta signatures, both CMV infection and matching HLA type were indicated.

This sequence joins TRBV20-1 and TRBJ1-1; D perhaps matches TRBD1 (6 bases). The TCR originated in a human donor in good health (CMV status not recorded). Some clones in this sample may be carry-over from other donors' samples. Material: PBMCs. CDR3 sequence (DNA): TGCAGTGCTAGCGGCAGGGGCCGGACTGAAGATTTCTTT. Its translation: CSASGRGRTEDFF.